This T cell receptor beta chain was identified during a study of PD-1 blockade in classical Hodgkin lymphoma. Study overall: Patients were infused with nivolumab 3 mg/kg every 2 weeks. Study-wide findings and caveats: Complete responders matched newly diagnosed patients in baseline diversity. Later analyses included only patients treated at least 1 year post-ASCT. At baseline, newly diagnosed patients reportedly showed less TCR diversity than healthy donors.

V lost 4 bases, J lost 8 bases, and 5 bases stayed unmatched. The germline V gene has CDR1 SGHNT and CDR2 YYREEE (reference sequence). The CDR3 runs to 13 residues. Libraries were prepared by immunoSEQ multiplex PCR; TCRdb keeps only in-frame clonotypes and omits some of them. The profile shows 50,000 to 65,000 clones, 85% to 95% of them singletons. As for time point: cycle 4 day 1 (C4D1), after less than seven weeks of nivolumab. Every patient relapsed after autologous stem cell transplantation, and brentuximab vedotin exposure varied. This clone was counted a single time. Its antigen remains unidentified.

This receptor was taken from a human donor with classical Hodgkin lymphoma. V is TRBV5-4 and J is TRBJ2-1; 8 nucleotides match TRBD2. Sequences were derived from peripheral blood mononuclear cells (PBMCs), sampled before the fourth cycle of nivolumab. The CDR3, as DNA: TGTGCCAGCAGCCGTAGCGGGGTAGATGAGCAGTTCTTC. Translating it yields CASSRSGVDEQFF.